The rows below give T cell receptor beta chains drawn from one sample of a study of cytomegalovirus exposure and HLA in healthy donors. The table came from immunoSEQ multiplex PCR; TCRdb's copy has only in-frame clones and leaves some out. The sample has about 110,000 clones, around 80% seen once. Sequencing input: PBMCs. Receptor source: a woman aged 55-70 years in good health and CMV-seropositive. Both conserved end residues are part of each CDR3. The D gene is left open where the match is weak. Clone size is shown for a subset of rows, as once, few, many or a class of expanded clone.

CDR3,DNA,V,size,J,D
CASSPQVTRSSYEQYF,TGTGCCAGCTCACCACAAGTCACCAGGTCCAGCTACGAGCAGTACTTC,TRBV18,NA,TRBJ2-7,NA
CATSRDSRTSGSRSETQYF,TGTGCCACCAGCAGAGATAGTCGGACTAGCGGGAGTAGGTCGGAGACCCAGTACTTC,TRBV15,NA,TRBJ2-5,TRBD2
CASSYSIGTGYEQYF,TGTGCCAGCAGTTACTCCATCGGGACAGGGTACGAGCAGTACTTC,TRBV6-5,NA,TRBJ2-7,TRBD1
CASSHKAGTYEQYF,TGTGCCAGCAGCCATAAAGCGGGAACCTACGAGCAGTACTTC,TRBV5-4,NA,TRBJ2-7,TRBD2
CASSLPSGSFETQYF,TGTGCCAGCAGCTTGCCTAGCGGATCCTTTGAGACCCAGTACTTC,TRBV5-4,NA,TRBJ2-5,TRBD2
CASSRDRGNQPQHF,TGTGCCAGCAGCCGGGACAGGGGTAATCAGCCCCAGCATTTT,TRBV7-8,once,TRBJ1-5,TRBD1
CASSRRASGTLTDTQYF,TGTGCCAGCAGCCGACGGGCTAGCGGGACTCTCACAGATACGCAGTATTTT,TRBV7-3,NA,TRBJ2-3,TRBD2
CACLGLAGLAYTDTQYF,TGTGCCTGCCTCGGCCTAGCGGGACTAGCGTACACAGATACGCAGTATTTT,TRBV30,once,TRBJ2-3,TRBD2
CASSLDFGETQYF,TGTGCCAGCAGCTTAGATTTCGGAGAGACCCAGTACTTC,TRBV7-6,NA,TRBJ2-5,NA
CASSHRYSQGNTIYF,TGTGCCAGCAGCCACCGATACAGTCAGGGAAACACCATATATTTT,TRBV6-5,NA,TRBJ1-3,NA
CASSEGIGSGGKAYEQYF,TGTGCCAGCAGTGAAGGGATCGGAAGCGGGGGCAAGGCATACGAGCAGTACTTC,TRBV2,once,TRBJ2-7,TRBD2
CASSRSTSTDTQYF,TGTGCCAGCAGCCGGTCTACTAGCACAGATACGCAGTATTTT,TRBV4-2,NA,TRBJ2-3,NA
CASRDRAYEQYF,TGTGCCAGCAGGGACAGAGCATACGAGCAGTACTTC,TRBV28,once,TRBJ2-7,NA
CASSQDFTGGNYYGYTF,TGTGCCAGCAGCCAAGATTTTACAGGGGGCAACTACTATGGCTACACCTTC,TRBV14,NA,TRBJ1-2,TRBD1
CASSPAETTYNEQFF,TGTGCCAGCTCACCGGCGGAGACCACCTACAATGAGCAGTTCTTC,TRBV18,NA,TRBJ2-1,NA
CASREMTGGVETQYF,TGCGCCAGCAGAGAGATGACAGGGGGCGTGGAGACCCAGTACTTC,TRBV5-1,NA,TRBJ2-5,TRBD1
CASFSMSEPQHF,TGTGCCAGCTTTTCCATGTCGGAGCCCCAGCATTTT,TRBV28,NA,TRBJ1-5,NA
CASSLAGTGPYEQYF,TGTGCCAGCAGTTTAGCCGGGACAGGACCCTACGAGCAGTACTTC,TRBV27,NA,TRBJ2-7,TRBD1
CASSRDSGVYEQYF,TGTGCCAGCAGCCGGGACAGTGGGGTCTACGAGCAGTACTTC,TRBV19,NA,TRBJ2-7,TRBD1
CASSDSGRAYNEQFF,TGTGCCAGCAGCGATAGCGGGAGGGCCTACAATGAGCAGTTCTTC,TRBV5-8,few,TRBJ2-1,TRBD2
CASSPRRQEAFF,TGTGCCAGCTCACCAAGACGACAGGAAGCTTTCTTT,TRBV18,NA,TRBJ1-1,NA
CASSLGPGAHNEQFF,TGCGCCAGCAGCTTGGGGCCTGGGGCACACAATGAGCAGTTCTTC,TRBV5-1,NA,TRBJ2-1,NA
CASSVRGDTEAFF,TGTGCCAGCAGCGTACGGGGGGACACTGAAGCTTTCTTT,TRBV9,NA,TRBJ1-1,NA
CASSLTGQNEQFF,TGTGCCAGCAGCTTAACAGGCCAAAATGAGCAGTTCTTC,TRBV5-4,few,TRBJ2-1,NA
CASSDHRGREKLFF,TGTGCCAGCAGTGATCACAGGGGTCGGGAAAAACTGTTTTTT,TRBV2,NA,TRBJ1-4,TRBD1
CASSQTPGTGSYEQYF,TGTGCCAGCAGCCAGACCCCCGGGACAGGGTCCTACGAGCAGTACTTC,TRBV5-5,NA,TRBJ2-7,TRBD1
CASRAPHTGWANEKLFF,TGTGCCAGCAGGGCCCCCCATACCGGGTGGGCTAATGAAAAACTGTTTTTT,TRBV27,NA,TRBJ1-4,NA
CASSSPGQQNTGELFF,TGCGCCAGCAGCTCACCGGGACAGCAGAACACCGGGGAGCTGTTTTTT,TRBV5-1,NA,TRBJ2-2,TRBD1
CASSGQENTEAFF,TGCGCCAGCAGCGGACAGGAGAACACTGAAGCTTTCTTT,TRBV5-1,NA,TRBJ1-1,TRBD1
CASSLLYSPYEQYF,TGTGCCAGCAGTTTATTATACAGTCCCTACGAGCAGTACTTC,TRBV28,NA,TRBJ2-7,NA
CASPPPRGHRTDTQYF,TGTGCCAGCCCACCCCCCCGAGGGCACCGCACAGATACGCAGTATTTT,TRBV2,NA,TRBJ2-3,NA
CASSWSGMRNQPQHF,TGTGCCAGCAGCTGGTCAGGGATGCGCAATCAGCCCCAGCATTTT,TRBV2,NA,TRBJ1-5,NA
CASSLTSGLSYEQYF,TGTGCCAGCAGCCTTACTAGCGGCCTCTCCTACGAGCAGTACTTC,TRBV11-3,NA,TRBJ2-7,TRBD2
CASSDGEAGLTDTQYF,TGCGCCAGCAGTGATGGGGAAGCGGGACTTACAGATACGCAGTATTTT,TRBV10-1,NA,TRBJ2-3,TRBD2
CASSAQGWSEAFF,TGTGCCAGCAGTGCACAGGGTTGGTCGGAAGCTTTCTTT,TRBV25-1,NA,TRBJ1-1,NA
CASSISGRGGLDTQYF,TGCGCCAGCAGCATTAGCGGGAGGGGAGGTTTGGATACGCAGTATTTT,TRBV5-1,NA,TRBJ2-3,TRBD2
CASRYEPGYNEQFF,TGTGCCAGCAGGTATGAACCAGGGTACAATGAGCAGTTCTTC,TRBV14,NA,TRBJ2-1,NA
CASYGLVTYEQYF,TGTGCCAGCTATGGACTCGTGACCTACGAGCAGTACTTC,TRBV5-5,NA,TRBJ2-7,NA
CSVASSGNTIYF,TGCAGCGTTGCGAGCTCTGGAAACACCATATATTTT,TRBV29-1,NA,TRBJ1-3,NA
CASSVVPGFNTEAFF,TGTGCCAGCAGCGTAGTTCCAGGATTTAACACTGAAGCTTTCTTT,TRBV9,NA,TRBJ1-1,NA
CASSLVSFRGNEQYF,TGTGCCAGCAGCTTGGTATCGTTTCGGGGGAACGAGCAGTACTTC,TRBV5-4,NA,TRBJ2-7,NA
CASSFIDRVKYGYTF,TGTGCCAGCAGTTTCATCGACAGGGTTAAGTATGGCTACACCTTC,TRBV28,once,TRBJ1-2,TRBD1
CASSSLRDETQYF,TGTGCCAGCAGCTCCCTACGTGATGAGACCCAGTACTTC,TRBV11-3,once,TRBJ2-5,NA
CASRERTSGRRRSTDTQYF,TGTGCCAGCAGAGAGAGGACTAGCGGGAGGCGGCGAAGCACAGATACGCAGTATTTT,TRBV28,NA,TRBJ2-3,TRBD2
CASQPSGGGTDTQYF,TGTGCCAGCCAACCTAGCGGGGGAGGCACAGATACGCAGTATTTT,TRBV6-5,once,TRBJ2-3,TRBD2
CASTPWGLAEYNEQFF,TGTGCCAGCACCCCTTGGGGACTAGCGGAGTACAATGAGCAGTTCTTC,TRBV7-9,NA,TRBJ2-1,TRBD2
CATSRAGGFFYEQYF,TGTGCCACCAGCAGAGCCGGGGGGTTCTTCTACGAGCAGTACTTC,TRBV15,NA,TRBJ2-7,TRBD2
CASSVGDRASYEQYF,TGTGCCAGCAGCGTAGGAGACAGGGCATCCTACGAGCAGTACTTC,TRBV9,NA,TRBJ2-7,TRBD1
CASSGYSGNTIYF,TGTGCCTCCTCGGGGTACTCTGGAAACACCATATATTTT,TRBV7-6,NA,TRBJ1-3,NA